One and the same sample provided the 7 T cell receptor beta chains below, sequenced in a study of CD8 T cells in ankylosing spondylitis. Study results and caveats: Within ankylosing spondylitis blood, a TCR beta motif made up of under 10 highly homologous variants appeared to be characteristic.

Using its own MiXCR run on the 5' RACE reads, TCRdb lists one record per CDR3 protein. The profile covers approximately 440,000 distinct CDR3 sequences, with roughly 15% appearing a single time and over 1% taken by the ten largest. The antigens for these receptors are not known. What was sequenced was blood, either unsorted or a sorted T cell fraction (not recorded which). The source of these receptors is a male donor with ankylosing spondylitis.

As concerns this clonotype: A much larger clone differs by one base, so this may be a read error. This rearrangement joins TRBV7-2 to TRBJ2-1, with D unclear. V lost 1 base and J 9 bases, leaving 4 bases between the germline ends. The CDR3 length is 11 residues. Germline CDR1 is SGHTA and CDR2 is FQGNSA. CDR3 sequence: CASSLVTEQFF. The CDR3, as DNA: TGTGCCAGCAGCTTAGTGACTGAGCAGTTCTTC.

This clonotype was recorded once. The chain joins TRBV29-1 to TRBJ2-7; D remains ambiguous. This CDR3 comprises 12 residues. The germline CDR1 and CDR2 sequences are SQVTM and ANQGSEA. Trimming shortened V by 3 bases and J by 0 bases, and 6 bases separated the two germline ends. As DNA, the CDR3 is TGCAGCGTTGAGAGTGACTCCTACGAGCAGTACTTC. Translation: CSVESDSYEQYF.

The CDR3 DNA reads as TGCGCCACCGCGGGGGGGGAGGGCACTGAAGCTTTCTTT. Residues: CATAGGEGTEAFF. The chain recombines TRBV5-1 with TRBJ1-1; tentative D call: TRBD1 (5 bases). Germline V gene lookup returns CDR1 SGHRS and CDR2 YFSETQ. The CDR3 spans 13 residues. The germline V and J ends were trimmed by 9 bases and 4 bases, with 16 bases remaining between them.

This clonotype was counted a few times. The rearrangement uses TRBV4-3 and TRBJ2-1, with D tentatively TRBD1 (5 bases). The CDR3 extends over 14 amino acids. Trimming pared 0 bases from V and 7 bases from J, leaving 10 bases between. Germline V gene lookup returns CDR1 LGHNA and CDR2 YSLEER. CDR3 DNA sequence: TGCGCCAGCAGCCAAGACAGGGTTGCTAATGAGCAGTTCTTC. Amino acid sequence: CASSQDRVANEQFF.

The chain recombines TRBV6-2 or TRBV6-3 with TRBJ1-5; unclear D gene. V lost 6 bases and J 5 bases, leaving 29 bases between the germline ends. The CDR3 runs 19 residues. Germline CDR1 MNHEY, CDR2 SVGEGT. CDR3 DNA: TGTGCCAGCAGCTCCATCTATCCCCACACTGCCGGTCCTCATCAGCCCCAGCATTTT. Amino acid sequence: CASSSIYPHTAGPHQPQHF.

The V gene is TRBV20-1, the J gene TRBJ2-5; D is ambiguous. Germline CDR1 reads DFQATT; CDR2 reads SNEGSKA (reference sequence). This CDR3 is 13 amino acids long. Trimming removed 0 bases at V and 4 bases at J, with 9 bases between. The CDR3 coding sequence is TGCAGTGCTAGAGATTTTCGCTTAGAGACCCAGTACTTC. This translates into CSARDFRLETQYF.

This clonotype was seen only a few times. The chain combines TRBV5-8 with TRBJ1-5; D unclear. The V end lost 4 bases, the J end lost 7 bases, and 12 bases lay between the germline ends. The germline V gene has CDR1 SGHTS and CDR2 YDEGEE. This CDR3 has 13 amino acids. The CDR3 spells CASSLKVFQPQHF. In DNA form, the CDR3 reads TGTGCCAGCAGCCTCAAGGTTTTCCAGCCCCAGCATTTT.